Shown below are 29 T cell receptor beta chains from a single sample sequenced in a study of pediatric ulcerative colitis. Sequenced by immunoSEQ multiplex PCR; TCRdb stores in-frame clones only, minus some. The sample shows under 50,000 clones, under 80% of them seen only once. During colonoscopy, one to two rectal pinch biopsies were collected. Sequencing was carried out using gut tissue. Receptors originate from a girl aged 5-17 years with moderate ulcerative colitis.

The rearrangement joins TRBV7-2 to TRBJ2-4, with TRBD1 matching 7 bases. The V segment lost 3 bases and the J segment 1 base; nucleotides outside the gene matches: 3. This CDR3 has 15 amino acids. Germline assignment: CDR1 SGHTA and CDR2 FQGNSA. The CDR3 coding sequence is TGTGCCAGCAGCTTTGAGGGGGCGGCCAAAAACATTCAGTACTTC. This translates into CASSFEGAAKNIQYF.

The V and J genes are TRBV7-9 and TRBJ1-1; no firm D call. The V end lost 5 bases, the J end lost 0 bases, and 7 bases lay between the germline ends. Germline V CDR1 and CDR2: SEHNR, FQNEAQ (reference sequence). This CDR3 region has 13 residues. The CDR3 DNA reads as TGTGCCAGCAGCCGCAATATGAACACTGAAGCTTTCTTT. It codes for CASSRNMNTEAFF.

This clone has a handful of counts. The CDR3 reads CASSQVGQGDGYTF. The CDR3 DNA is TGCGCCAGCAGCCAAGTAGGGCAGGGGGATGGCTACACCTTC. The chain combines TRBV4-3 with TRBJ1-2; 7 bases agree with TRBD1. The CDR3 is made up of 14 amino acids. Germline CDR1 LGHNA, CDR2 YSLEER. The junction had 5 bases not matched to a gene; V was cut back by 1 base and J by 6 bases.

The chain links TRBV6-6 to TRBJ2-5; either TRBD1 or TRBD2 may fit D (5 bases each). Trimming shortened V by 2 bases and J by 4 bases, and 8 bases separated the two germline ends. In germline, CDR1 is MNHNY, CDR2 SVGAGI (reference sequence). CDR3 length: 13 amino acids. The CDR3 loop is CASSYLGTETQYF. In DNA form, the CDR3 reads TGTGCCAGCAGTTACCTCGGGACAGAGACCCAGTACTTC.

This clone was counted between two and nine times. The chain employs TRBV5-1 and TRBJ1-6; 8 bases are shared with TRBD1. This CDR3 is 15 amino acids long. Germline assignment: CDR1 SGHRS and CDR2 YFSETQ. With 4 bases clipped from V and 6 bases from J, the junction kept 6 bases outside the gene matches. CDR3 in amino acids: CASSTSTGANSPLHF. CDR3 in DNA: TGCGCCAGCAGCACGTCGACAGGGGCTAATTCACCCCTCCACTTT.

This CDR3 is CASRQQGKPYEQYF. CDR3 nucleotides: TGTGCCAGCAGACAACAGGGGAAGCCCTACGAGCAGTACTTC. The gene calls are TRBV6-1 and TRBJ2-7, with TRBD1 matching 7 bases. V was pared by 6 bases and J by 2 bases, with 7 bases of the junction left unmatched. Germline lookup yields CDR1 MNHNS and CDR2 SASEGT. The CDR3 has 14 amino acids.

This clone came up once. Here the CDR3 reads CASGLWTGGNQPQHF. The CDR3 DNA follows: TGTGCTAGTGGTTTATGGACAGGGGGTAATCAGCCCCAGCATTTT. The rearrangement links TRBV12-5 to TRBJ1-5; TRBD1 matches at 10 bases. Germline CDR1 and CDR2: LGHNT and FRNRAP. The V segment lost 3 bases and the J segment 4 bases; nucleotides outside the gene matches: 3. The CDR3 extends over 15 amino acids.

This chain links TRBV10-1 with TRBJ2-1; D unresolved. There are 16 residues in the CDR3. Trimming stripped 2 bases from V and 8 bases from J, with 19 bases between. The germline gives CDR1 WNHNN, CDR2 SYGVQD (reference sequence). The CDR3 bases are TGCGCCAGCAGTGAGAGTTTACAGCCTGAGAGAGATGAGCAGTTCTTC. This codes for CASSESLQPERDEQFF.

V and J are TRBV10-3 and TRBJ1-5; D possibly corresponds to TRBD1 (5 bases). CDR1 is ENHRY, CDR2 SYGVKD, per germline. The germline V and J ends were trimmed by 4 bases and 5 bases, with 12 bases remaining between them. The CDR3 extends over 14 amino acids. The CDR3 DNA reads TGTGCCATCAGTGGCTCAATGGGGGATCAGCCCCAGCATTTT. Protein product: CAISGSMGDQPQHF.

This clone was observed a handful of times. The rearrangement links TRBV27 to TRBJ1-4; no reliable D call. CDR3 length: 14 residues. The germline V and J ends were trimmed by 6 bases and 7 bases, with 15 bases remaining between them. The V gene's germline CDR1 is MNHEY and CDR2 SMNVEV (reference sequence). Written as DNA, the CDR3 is TGTGCCAGCAGCGAGACCCTCCGAGGTGAAAAACTGTTTTTT. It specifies CASSETLRGEKLFF. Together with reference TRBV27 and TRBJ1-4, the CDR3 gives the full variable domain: EAQVTQNPRYLITVTGKKLTVTCSQNMNHEYMSWYRQDPGLGLRQIYYSMNVEVTDKGDVPEGYKVSRKEKRNFPLILESPSPNQTSLYFCASSETLRGEKLFFGSGTQLSVL.

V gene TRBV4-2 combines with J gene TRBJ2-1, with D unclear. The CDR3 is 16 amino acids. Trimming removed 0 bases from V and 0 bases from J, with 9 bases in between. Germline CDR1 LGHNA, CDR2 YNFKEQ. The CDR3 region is CASSQDRAASYNEQFF. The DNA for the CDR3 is TGTGCCAGCAGCCAAGATCGGGCGGCCTCCTACAATGAGCAGTTCTTC.

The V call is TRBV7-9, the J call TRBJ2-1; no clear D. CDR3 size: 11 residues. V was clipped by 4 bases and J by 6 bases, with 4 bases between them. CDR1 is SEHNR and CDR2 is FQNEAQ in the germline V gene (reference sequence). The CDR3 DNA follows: TGTGCCAGCAGCTCTCGCAATGAGCAGTTCTTC. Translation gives CASSSRNEQFF.

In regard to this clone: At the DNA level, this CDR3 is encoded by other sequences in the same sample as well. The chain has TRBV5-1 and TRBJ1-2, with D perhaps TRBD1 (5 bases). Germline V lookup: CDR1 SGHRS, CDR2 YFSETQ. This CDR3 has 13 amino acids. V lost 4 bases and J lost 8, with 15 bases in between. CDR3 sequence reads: CASSLVGGGGYTF. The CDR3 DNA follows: TGCGCCAGCAGCCTTGTGGGCGGGGGGGGCTACACCTTC.

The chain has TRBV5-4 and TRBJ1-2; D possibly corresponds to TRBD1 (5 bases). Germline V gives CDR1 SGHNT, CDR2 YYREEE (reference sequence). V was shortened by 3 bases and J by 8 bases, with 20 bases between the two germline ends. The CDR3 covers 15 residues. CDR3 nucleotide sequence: TGTGCCAGCAGCTCGCAGGGTAGGGTTAGCGGCGGCTACACCTTC. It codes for CASSSQGRVSGGYTF.

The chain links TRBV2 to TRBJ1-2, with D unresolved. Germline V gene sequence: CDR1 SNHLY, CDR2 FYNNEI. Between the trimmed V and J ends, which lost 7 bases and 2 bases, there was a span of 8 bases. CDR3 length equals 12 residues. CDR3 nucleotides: TGTGCCAGCACAGATTTAAACTATGGCTACACCTTC. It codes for CASTDLNYGYTF.

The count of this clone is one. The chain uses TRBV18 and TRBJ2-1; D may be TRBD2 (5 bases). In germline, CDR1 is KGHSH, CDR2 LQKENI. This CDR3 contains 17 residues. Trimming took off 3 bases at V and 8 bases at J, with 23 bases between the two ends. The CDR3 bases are TGTGCCAGCTCACCCTCCGGTCAGGCGCGAGGGCTCGATGAGCAGTTCTTC. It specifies CASSPSGQARGLDEQFF. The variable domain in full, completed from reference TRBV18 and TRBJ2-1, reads NAGVMQNPRHLVRRRGQEARLRCSPMKGHSHVYWYRQLPEEGLKFMVYLQKENIIDESGMPKERFSAEFPKEGPSILRIQQVVRGDSAAYFCASSPSGQARGLDEQFFGPGTRLTVL.

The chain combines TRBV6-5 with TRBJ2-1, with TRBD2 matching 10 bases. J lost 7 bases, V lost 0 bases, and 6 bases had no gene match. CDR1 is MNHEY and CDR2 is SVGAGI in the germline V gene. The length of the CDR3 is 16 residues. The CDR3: CASSYSGLAVRNEQFF. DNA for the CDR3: TGTGCCAGCAGTTACTCAGGACTAGCGGTTAGGAATGAGCAGTTCTTC.

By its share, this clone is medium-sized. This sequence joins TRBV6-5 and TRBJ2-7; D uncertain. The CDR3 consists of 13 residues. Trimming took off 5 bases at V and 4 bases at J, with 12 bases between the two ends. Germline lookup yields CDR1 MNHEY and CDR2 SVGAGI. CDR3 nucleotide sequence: TGTGCCAGCAGTCTGGCTTTCGAATACGAGCAGTACTTC. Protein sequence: CASSLAFEYEQYF.

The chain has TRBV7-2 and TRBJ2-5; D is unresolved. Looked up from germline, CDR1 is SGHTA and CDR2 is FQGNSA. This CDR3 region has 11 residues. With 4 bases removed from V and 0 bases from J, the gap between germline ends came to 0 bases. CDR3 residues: CASSYQETQYF. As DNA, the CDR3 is TGTGCCAGCAGCTACCAAGAGACCCAGTACTTC.

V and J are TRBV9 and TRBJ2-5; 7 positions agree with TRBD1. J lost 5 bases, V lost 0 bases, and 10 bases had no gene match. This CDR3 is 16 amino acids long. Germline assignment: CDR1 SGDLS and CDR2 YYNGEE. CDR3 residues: CASSVDPQGVEETQYF. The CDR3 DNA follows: TGTGCCAGCAGCGTAGATCCCCAGGGGGTCGAGGAGACCCAGTACTTC.

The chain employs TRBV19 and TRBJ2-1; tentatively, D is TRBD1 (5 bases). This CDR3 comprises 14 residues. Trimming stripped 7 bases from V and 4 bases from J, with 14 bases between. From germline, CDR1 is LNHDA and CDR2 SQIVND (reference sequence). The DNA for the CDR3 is TGTGCCAGTAAGGGGCGATCAGTTTACAATGAGCAGTTCTTC. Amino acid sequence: CASKGRSVYNEQFF. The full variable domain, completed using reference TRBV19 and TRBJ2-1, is DGGITQSPKYLFRKEGQNVTLSCEQNLNHDAMYWYRQDPGQGLRLIYYSQIVNDFQKGDIAEGYSVSREKKESFPLTVTSAQKNPTAFYLCASKGRSVYNEQFFGPGTRLTVL.

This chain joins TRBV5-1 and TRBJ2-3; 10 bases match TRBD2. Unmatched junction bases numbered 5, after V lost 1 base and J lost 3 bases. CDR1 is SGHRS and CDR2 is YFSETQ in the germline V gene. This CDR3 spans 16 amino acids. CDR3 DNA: TGCGCCAGCAGCTTGATACTAGCGGGGACAACAGATACGCAGTATTTT. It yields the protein CASSLILAGTTDTQYF.

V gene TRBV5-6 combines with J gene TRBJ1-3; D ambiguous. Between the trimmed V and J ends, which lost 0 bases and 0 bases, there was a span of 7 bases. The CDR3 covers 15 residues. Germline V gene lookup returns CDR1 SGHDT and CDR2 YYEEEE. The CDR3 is CASSLVPASGNTIYF. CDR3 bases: TGTGCCAGCAGCTTGGTTCCAGCCTCTGGAAACACCATATATTTT.

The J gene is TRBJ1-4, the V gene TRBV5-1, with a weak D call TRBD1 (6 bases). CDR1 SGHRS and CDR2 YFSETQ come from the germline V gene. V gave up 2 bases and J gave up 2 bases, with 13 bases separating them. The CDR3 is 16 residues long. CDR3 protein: CASSLNRVATNEKLFF. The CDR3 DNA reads TGCGCCAGCAGCTTAAACAGGGTTGCCACTAATGAAAAACTGTTTTTT.

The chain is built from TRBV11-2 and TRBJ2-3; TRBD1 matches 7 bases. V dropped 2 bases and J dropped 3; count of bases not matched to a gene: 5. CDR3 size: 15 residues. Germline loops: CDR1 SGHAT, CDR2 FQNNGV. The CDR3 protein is CASSLRGRETDTQYF. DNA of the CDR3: TGTGCCAGCAGCTTAAGGGGGCGTGAGACAGATACGCAGTATTTT.

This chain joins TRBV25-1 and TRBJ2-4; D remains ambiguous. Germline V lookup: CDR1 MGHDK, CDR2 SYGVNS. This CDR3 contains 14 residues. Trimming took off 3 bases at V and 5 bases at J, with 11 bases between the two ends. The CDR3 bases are TGTGCCAGCAGTGAGGGTACTTTCGAAAACATTCAGTACTTC. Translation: CASSEGTFENIQYF.

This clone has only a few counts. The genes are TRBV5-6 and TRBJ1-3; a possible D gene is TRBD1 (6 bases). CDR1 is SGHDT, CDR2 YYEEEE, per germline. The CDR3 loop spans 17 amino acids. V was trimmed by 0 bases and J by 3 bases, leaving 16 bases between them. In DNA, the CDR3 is TGTGCCAGCAGCTTGGGGTTACAGGGCCTGGTTGGAAACACCATATATTTT. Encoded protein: CASSLGLQGLVGNTIYF. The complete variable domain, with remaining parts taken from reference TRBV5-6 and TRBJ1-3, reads DAGVTQSPTHLIKTRGQQVTLRCSPKSGHDTVSWYQQALGQGPQFIFQYYEEEERQRGNFPDRFSGHQFPNYSSELNVNALLLGDSALYLCASSLGLQGLVGNTIYFGEGSWLTVV.

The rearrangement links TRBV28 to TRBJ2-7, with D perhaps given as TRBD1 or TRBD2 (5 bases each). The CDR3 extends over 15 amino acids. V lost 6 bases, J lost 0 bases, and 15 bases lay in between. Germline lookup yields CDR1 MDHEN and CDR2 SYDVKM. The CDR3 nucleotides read TGTGCCAGCAGCCCCTGGGGTGGGGGCTCCTACGAGCAGTACTTC. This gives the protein CASSPWGGGSYEQYF.

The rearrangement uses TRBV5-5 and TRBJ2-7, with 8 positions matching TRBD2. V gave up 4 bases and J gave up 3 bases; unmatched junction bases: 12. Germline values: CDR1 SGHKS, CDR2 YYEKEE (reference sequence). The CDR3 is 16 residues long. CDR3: CASSPGWASGYYEQYF. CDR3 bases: TGTGCCAGCAGCCCTGGGTGGGCTAGCGGGTACTACGAGCAGTACTTC.